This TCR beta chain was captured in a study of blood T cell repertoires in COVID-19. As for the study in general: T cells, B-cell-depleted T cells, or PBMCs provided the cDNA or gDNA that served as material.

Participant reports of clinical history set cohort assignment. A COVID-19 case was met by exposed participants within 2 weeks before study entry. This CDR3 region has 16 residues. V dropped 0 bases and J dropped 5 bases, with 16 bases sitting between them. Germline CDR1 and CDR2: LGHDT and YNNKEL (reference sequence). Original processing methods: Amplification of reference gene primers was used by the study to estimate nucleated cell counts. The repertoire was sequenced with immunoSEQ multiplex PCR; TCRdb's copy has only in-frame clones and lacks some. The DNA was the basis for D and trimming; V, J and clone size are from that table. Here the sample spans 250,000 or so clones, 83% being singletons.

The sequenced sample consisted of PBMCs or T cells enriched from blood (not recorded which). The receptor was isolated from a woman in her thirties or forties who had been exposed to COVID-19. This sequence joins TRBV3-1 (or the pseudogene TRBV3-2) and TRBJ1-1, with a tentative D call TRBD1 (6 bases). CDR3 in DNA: TGTGCCAGCAGCCAAGATCTTGGGGGGGCGCGGACTGAAGCTTTCTTT. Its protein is CASSQDLGGARTEAFF.